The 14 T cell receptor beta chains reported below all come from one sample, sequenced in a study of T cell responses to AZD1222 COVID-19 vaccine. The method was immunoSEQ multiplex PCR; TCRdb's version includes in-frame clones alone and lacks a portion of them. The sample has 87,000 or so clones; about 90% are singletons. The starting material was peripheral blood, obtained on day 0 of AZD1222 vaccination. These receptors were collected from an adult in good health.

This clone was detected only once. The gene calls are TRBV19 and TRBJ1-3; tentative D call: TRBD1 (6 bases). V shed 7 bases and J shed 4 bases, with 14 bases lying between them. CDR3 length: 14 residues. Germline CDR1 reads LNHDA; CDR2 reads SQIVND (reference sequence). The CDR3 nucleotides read TGTGCCAGTATCCTTTCCGGGACAGGAAACACCATATATTTT. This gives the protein CASILSGTGNTIYF.

Here the CDR3 DNA reads TGTGCCAGCAGGGAGGACAGGGCCAACTATGGCTACACCTTC. As protein: CASREDRANYGYTF. The chain links TRBV2 to TRBJ1-2, with TRBD1 matching over 8 bases. CDR1 and CDR2 (germline): SNHLY, FYNNEI. CDR3 size: 14 residues. The V segment lost 6 bases and the J segment 2 bases; nucleotides outside the gene matches: 5.

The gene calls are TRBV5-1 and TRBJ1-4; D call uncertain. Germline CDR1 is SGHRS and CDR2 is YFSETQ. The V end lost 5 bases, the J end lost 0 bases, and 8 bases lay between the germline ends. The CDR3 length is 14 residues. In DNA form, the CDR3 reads TGCGCCAGCAGGGATCGATCAACTAATGAAAAACTGTTTTTT. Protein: CASRDRSTNEKLFF. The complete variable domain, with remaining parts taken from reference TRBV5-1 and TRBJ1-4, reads KAGVTQTPRYLIKTRGQQVTLSCSPISGHRSVSWYQQTPGQGLQFLFEYFSETQRNKGNFPGRFSGRQFSNSRSEMNVSTLELGDSALYLCASRDRSTNEKLFFGSGTQLSVL.

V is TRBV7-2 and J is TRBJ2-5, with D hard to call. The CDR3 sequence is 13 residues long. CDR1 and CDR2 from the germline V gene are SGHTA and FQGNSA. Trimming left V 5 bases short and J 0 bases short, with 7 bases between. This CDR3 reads CASSTPNQETQYF. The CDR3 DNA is TGTGCCAGCAGCACCCCCAACCAAGAGACCCAGTACTTC.

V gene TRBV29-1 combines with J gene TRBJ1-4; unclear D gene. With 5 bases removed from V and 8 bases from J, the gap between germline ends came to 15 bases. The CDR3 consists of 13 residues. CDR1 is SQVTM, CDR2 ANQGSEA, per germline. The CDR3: CSVCNGPQEKLFF. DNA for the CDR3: TGCAGCGTTTGCAACGGGCCGCAGGAAAAACTGTTTTTT.

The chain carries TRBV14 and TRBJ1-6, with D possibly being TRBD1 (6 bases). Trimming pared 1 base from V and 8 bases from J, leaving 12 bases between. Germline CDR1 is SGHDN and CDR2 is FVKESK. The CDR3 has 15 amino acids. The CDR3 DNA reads TGTGCCAGCAGCCAAGTCGGGACACTTTATTCACCCCTCCACTTT. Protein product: CASSQVGTLYSPLHF.

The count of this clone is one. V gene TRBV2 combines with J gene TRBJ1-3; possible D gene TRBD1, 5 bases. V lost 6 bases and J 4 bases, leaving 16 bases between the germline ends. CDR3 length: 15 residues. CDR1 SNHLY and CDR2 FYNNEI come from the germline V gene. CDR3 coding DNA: TGTGCCAGCAGCACCCCGGGACTTTCAGGAAACACCATATATTTT. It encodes CASSTPGLSGNTIYF.

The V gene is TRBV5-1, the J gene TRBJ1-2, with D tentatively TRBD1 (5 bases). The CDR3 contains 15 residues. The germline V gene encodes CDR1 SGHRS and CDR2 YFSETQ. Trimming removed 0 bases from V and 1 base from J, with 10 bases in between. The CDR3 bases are TGCGCCAGCAGCTTGGAAGGGACCTTTAACTATGGCTACACCTTC. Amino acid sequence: CASSLEGTFNYGYTF.

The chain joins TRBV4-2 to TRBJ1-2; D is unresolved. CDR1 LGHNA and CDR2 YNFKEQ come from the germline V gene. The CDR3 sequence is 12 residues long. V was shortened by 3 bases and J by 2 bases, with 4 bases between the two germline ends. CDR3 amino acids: CASSQENYGYTF. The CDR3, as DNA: TGTGCCAGCAGCCAGGAAAACTATGGCTACACCTTC.

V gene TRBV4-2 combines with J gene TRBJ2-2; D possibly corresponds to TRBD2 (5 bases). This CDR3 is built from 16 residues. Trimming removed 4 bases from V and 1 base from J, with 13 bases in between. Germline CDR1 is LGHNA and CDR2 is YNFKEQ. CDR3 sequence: CASSPYPRGNTGELFF. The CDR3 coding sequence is TGTGCCAGCAGCCCGTACCCCCGGGGGAACACCGGGGAGCTGTTTTTT.

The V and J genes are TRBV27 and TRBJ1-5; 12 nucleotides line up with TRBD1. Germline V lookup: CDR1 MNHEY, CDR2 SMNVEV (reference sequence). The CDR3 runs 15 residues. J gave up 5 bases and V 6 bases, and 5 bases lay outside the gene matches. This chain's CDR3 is CASRSGTGGYQPQHF. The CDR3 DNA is TGTGCCAGCAGGTCCGGGACAGGGGGCTATCAGCCCCAGCATTTT.

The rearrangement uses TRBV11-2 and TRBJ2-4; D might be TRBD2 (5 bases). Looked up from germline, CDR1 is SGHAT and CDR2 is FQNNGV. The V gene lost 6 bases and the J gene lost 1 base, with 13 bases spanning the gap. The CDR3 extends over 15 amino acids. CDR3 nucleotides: TGTGCCAGCAGGGCCGACTACGCGGCCAAAAACATTCAGTACTTC. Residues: CASRADYAAKNIQYF.

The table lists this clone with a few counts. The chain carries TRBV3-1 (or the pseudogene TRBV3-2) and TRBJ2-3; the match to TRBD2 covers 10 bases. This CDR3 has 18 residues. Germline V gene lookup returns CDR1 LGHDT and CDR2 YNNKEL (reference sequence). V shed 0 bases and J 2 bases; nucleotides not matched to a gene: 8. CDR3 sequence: CASSQDLGAGGYTDTQYF. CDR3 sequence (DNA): TGTGCCAGCAGCCAAGATTTGGGAGCGGGGGGGTACACAGATACGCAGTATTTT.

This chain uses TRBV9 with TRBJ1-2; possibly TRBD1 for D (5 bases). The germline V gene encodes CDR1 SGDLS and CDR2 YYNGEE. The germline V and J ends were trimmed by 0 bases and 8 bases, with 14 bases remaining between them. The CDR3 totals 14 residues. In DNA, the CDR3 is TGTGCCAGCAGCGTAGCCCAGGGCCCGGGAGGCTACACCTTC. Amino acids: CASSVAQGPGGYTF.